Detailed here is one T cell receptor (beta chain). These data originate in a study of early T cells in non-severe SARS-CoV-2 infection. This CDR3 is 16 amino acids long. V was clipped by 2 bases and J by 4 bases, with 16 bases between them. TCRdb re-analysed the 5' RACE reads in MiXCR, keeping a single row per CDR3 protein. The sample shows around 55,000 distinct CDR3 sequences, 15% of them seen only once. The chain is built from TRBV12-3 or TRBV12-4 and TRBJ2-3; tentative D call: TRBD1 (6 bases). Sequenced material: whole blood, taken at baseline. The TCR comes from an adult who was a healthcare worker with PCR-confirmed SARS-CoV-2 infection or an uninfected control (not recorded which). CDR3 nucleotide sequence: TGTGCCAGCAGTTTATTCGCAGGGGTTGGAGCAGATACGCAGTATTTT. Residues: CASSLFAGVGADTQYF.